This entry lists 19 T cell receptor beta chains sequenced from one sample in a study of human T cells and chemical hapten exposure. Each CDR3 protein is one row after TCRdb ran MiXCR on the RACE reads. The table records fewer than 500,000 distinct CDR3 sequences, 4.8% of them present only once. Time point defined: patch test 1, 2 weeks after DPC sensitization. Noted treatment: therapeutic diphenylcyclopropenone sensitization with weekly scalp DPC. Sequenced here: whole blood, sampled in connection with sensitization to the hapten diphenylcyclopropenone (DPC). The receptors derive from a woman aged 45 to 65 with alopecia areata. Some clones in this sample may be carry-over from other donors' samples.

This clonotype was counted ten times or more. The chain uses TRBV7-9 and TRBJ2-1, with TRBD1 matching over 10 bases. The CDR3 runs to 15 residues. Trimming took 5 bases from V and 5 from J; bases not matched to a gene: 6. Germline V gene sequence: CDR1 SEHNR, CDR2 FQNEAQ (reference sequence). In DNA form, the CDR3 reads TGTGCCAGCAGCCAGACAGGGGGCCGGCACAATGAGCAGTTCTTC. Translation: CASSQTGGRHNEQFF.

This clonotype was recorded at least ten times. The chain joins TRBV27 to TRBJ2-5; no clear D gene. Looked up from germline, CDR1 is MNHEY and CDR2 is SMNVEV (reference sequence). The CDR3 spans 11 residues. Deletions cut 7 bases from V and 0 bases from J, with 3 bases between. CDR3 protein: CASIHQETQYF. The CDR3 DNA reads TGTGCCAGCATTCACCAAGAGACCCAGTACTTC.

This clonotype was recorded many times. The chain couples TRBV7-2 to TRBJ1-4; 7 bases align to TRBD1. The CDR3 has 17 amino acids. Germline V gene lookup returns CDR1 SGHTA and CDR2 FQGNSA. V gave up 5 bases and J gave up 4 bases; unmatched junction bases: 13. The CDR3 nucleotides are TGTGCCAGCAGCACAAGTTCCAAGACAGGGCTTAATGAAAAACTGTTTTTT. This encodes CASSTSSKTGLNEKLFF.

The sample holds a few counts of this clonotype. CDR3 coding DNA: TGCGCCAGCAGCTACACAGGGGGCGATGGCTACACCTTC. Translation gives CASSYTGGDGYTF. V is TRBV5-1 and J is TRBJ1-2; 9 positions agree with TRBD1. The CDR3 is 13 amino acids. Trimming took 3 bases from V and 6 from J; bases not matched to a gene: 3. CDR1 SGHRS and CDR2 YFSETQ come from the germline V gene.

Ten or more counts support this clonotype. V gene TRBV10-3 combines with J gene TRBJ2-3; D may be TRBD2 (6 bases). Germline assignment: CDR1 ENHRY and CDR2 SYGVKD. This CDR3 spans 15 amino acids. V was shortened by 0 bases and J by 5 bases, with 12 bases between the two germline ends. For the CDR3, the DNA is TGTGCCATCAGTGAGTCTAGCGGAACGAGAGATACGCAGTATTTT. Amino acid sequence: CAISESSGTRDTQYF.

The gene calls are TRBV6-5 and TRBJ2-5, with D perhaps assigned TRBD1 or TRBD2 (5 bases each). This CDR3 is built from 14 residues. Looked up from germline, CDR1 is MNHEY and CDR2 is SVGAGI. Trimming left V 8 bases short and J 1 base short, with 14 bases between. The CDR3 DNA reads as TGTGCCAGCTCCGACTGGGGGTTCCAAGAGACCCAGTACTTC. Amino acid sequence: CASSDWGFQETQYF.

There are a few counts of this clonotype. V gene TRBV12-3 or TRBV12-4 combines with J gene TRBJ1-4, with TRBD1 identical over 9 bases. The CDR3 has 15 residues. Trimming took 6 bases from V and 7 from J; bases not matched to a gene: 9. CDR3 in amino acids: CASSAGTGIGEKLFF. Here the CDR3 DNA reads TGTGCCAGCAGCGCCGGGACAGGGATAGGTGAAAAACTGTTTTTT.

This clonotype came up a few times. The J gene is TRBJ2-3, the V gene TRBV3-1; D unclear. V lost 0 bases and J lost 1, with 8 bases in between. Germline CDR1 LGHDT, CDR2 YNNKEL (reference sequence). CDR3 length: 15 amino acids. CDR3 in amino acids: CASSQDSTGTDTQYF. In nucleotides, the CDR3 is TGTGCCAGCAGCCAAGATAGTACAGGCACAGATACGCAGTATTTT.

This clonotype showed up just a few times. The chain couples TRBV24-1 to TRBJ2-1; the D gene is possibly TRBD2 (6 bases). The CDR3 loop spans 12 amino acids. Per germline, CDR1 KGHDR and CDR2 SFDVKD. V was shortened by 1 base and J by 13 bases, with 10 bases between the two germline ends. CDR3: CATSDFPGAQFF. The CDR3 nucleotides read TGTGCCACCAGTGATTTCCCGGGAGCCCAGTTCTTC.

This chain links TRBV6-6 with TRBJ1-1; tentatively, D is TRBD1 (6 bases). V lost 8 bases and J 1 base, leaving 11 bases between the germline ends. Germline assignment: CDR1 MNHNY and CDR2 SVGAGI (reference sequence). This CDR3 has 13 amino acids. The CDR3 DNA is TGTGCCAGCCGCACAGGGACGAACACTGAAGCTTTCTTT. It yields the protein CASRTGTNTEAFF.

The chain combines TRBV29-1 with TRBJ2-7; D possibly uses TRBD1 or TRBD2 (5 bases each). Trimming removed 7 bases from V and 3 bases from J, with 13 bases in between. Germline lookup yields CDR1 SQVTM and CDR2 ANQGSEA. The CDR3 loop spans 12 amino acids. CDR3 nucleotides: TGCAGCGCCGGGGCACGAAGCTACGAGCAGTACTTC. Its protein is CSAGARSYEQYF.

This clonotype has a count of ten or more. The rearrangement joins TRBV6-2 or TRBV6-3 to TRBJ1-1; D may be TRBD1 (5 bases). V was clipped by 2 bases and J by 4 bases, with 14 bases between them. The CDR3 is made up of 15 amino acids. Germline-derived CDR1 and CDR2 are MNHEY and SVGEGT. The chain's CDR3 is CASSYVGGRGTEAFF. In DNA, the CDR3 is TGTGCCAGCAGTTACGTTGGCGGAAGGGGCACTGAAGCTTTCTTT.

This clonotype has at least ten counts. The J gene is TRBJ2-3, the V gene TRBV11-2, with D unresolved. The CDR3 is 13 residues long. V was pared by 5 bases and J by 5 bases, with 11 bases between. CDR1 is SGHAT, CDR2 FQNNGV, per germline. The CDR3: CASSPNWEDTQYF. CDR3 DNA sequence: TGTGCCAGCAGCCCCAACTGGGAAGATACGCAGTATTTT.

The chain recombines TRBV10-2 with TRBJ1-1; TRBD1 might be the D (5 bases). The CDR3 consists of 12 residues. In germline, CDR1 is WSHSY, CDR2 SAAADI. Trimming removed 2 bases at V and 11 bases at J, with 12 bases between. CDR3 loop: CASSEMGPGAFF. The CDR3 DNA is TGCGCCAGCAGTGAGATGGGGCCGGGGGCTTTCTTT.

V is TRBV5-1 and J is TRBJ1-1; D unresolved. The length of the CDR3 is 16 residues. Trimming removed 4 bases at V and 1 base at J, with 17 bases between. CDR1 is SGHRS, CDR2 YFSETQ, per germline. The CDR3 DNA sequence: TGCGCCAGCAGCGTCGGTGCAGCTGTACCGAACACTGAAGCTTTCTTT. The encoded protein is CASSVGAAVPNTEAFF.

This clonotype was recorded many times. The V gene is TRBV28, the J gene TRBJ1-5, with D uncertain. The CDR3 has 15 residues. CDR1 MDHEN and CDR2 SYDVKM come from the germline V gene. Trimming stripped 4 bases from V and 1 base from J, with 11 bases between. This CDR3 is CASSSGRLSNQPQHF. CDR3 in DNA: TGTGCCAGCAGTTCCGGACGGCTGAGCAATCAGCCCCAGCATTTT.

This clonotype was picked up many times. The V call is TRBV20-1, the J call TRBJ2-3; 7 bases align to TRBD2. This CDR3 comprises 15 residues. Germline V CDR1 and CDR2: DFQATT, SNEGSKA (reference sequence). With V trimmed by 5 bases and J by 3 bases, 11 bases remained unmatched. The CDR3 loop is CSASDKREVTDTQYF. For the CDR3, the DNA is TGCAGTGCTTCGGATAAGCGGGAAGTAACAGATACGCAGTATTTT.

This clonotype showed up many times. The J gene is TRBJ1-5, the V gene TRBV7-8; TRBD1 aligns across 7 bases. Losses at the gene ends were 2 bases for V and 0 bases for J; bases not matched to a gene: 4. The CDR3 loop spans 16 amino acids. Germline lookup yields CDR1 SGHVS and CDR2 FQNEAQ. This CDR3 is CASSLWWTGSNQPQHF. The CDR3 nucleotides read TGTGCCAGCAGCTTATGGTGGACAGGTAGCAATCAGCCCCAGCATTTT.

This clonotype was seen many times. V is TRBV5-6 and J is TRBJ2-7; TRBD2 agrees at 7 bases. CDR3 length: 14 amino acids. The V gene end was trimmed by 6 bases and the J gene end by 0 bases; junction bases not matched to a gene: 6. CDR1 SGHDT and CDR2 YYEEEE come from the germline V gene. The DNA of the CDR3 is TGTGCCAGCACCCCTGGCGGGAGCTCCTACGAGCAGTACTTC. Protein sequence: CASTPGGSSYEQYF.